This T cell receptor (beta chain) was observed in a study of early T cells in non-severe SARS-CoV-2 infection. In the study overall: RNA in bulk from unsorted whole blood was sequenced, and chains were unpaired.

The ends were cut back, 5 bases at V and 4 bases at J, with 13 bases in the middle. CDR3 length: 14 residues. Germline assignment: CDR1 SGHVS and CDR2 FNYEAQ. TCRdb fed the 5' RACE reads into MiXCR, producing one record per CDR3 protein. Found here are tens of thousands of distinct CDR3 sequences, about 11% of them singletons; the top ten hold approximately 1.2%. J is TRBJ2-3 and V is TRBV7-6; D unresolved. The material was whole blood, obtained at baseline. This TCR was recovered from an adult who was a healthcare worker with PCR-confirmed SARS-CoV-2 infection or an uninfected control (not recorded which). The donor label of this sample is uncertain. The CDR3 loop reads CASSLSSFPDTQYF. As DNA, the CDR3 is TGTGCCAGCAGCCTTTCTAGTTTCCCAGATACGCAGTATTTT.